This TCR beta chain was recovered during a study of CD8 T cells in Susac syndrome. CD8+ and CD4+ T cells circulating in blood were sequenced for TCR beta. The multiple sclerosis controls consisted of treatment-naive patients with relapsing-remitting disease, either stable or active. The TEMRA cells underwent FACS enrichment, while the CD8+ and CD4+ T cells underwent negative isolation. cDNA came from around 0.5 to 1 ug RNA primed by random hexamers. TCR beta CDR3 was amplified by immunoSEQ covering 54 Vbeta and 13 Jbeta. TCRdb recomputed calls from the immunoSEQ multiplex PCR reads with MiXCR, one row per CDR3 protein. Found here are about 150,000 distinct CDR3 sequences, nearly 97% of them singletons; the top ten hold 0.15%. The receptor was isolated from a human donor with multiple sclerosis. Sequenced: CD8+ T cells from PBMCs.

The CDR3 here is CSARAPSFTYNEQFF. CDR3 nucleotide sequence: TGCAGTGCTAGAGCCCCTAGCTTCACCTACAATGAGCAGTTCTTC. This chain connects TRBV20-1 to TRBJ2-1, with D perhaps TRBD2 (5 bases). CDR1 is DFQATT and CDR2 is SNEGSKA in the germline V gene (reference sequence). This CDR3 comprises 15 residues. The V gene lost 1 base and the J gene lost 2 bases, with 12 bases spanning the gap.